The 13 T cell receptor beta chains reported below all come from one sample, sequenced in a study of cytomegalovirus exposure and HLA in healthy donors (dated by TCRdb to about 2017). Receptor amplification or capture employed the immunoSEQ multiplex PCR assay. For the multiplex PCR, a mixture combining 60 forward primers for TCR Vbeta segments and 13 reverse primers for TCR Jbeta segments was used. TCRdb re-hosts the immuneACCESS table, in-frame sequences only. Its copies lack some clones; in the studies checked, an unresolved V gene accounts for under half of them, and the cause for the rest is not known. The sample has fewer than 90,000 clones on record, just under 80% of them singletons. 2% to 3% of the sample comes from the top ten. Sequenced: PBMCs. These receptors all come from a male donor in good health and CMV-seropositive.

V gene TRBV27 combines with J gene TRBJ2-7; the match to TRBD2 covers 7 bases. V dropped 6 bases and J dropped 3; count of bases not matched to a gene: 8. In germline, CDR1 is MNHEY, CDR2 SMNVEV (reference sequence). The CDR3 is 14 amino acids. CDR3: CASREAGTYYEQYF. DNA of the CDR3: TGTGCCAGCAGAGAAGCGGGAACTTACTACGAGCAGTACTTC.

V and J are TRBV5-4 and TRBJ2-2; the match to TRBD2 covers 7 bases. The V gene end was trimmed by 3 bases and the J gene end by 4 bases; junction bases not matched to a gene: 12. Germline-derived CDR1 and CDR2 are SGHNT and YYREEE (reference sequence). CDR3 length: 17 residues. This CDR3 reads CASSSTASGALTGELFF. Written as DNA, the CDR3 is TGTGCCAGCAGCTCGACGGCTAGCGGAGCTCTCACCGGGGAGCTGTTTTTT. Full variable domain (missing parts from reference TRBV5-4 and TRBJ2-2): ETGVTQSPTHLIKTRGQQVTLRCSSQSGHNTVSWYQQALGQGPQFIFQYYREEENGRGNFPPRFSGLQFPNYSSELNVNALELDDSALYLCASSSTASGALTGELFFGEGSRLTVL.

On this clone: Sequence at one end of the junction differs from germline and may be a read error. This chain joins TRBV15 and TRBJ2-2; D might be TRBD2 (6 bases). Germline V gene sequence: CDR1 LNHNV, CDR2 YYDKDF (reference sequence). CDR3 length equals 14 residues. The CDR3 sequence: CATGRDRETGELFF. The CDR3 DNA follows: TGTGCCACCGGCAGAGATCGGGAGACCGGGGAGCTGTTTTTT. Full variable domain (remainder filled in from reference TRBV15 and TRBJ2-2): DAMVIQNPRYQVTQFGKPVTLSCSQTLNHNVMYWYQQKSSQAPKLLFHYYDKDFNNEADTPDNFQSRRPNTSFCFLDIRSPGLGDTAMYLCATGRDRETGELFFGEGSRLTVL.

This clone was detected only a few times. The chain links TRBV6-1 to TRBJ2-6; D might be TRBD1 (5 bases). Germline CDR1 MNHNS, CDR2 SASEGT. V gave up 3 bases and J gave up 1 base, with 7 bases separating them. This CDR3 spans 15 amino acids. This CDR3 is CASSDQGSGANVLTF. The DNA of the CDR3 is TGTGCCAGCAGTGATCAGGGTTCTGGGGCCAACGTCCTGACTTTC.

The V and J genes are TRBV28 and TRBJ2-1; 9 bases are shared with TRBD1. Germline loops: CDR1 MDHEN, CDR2 SYDVKM. V shed 1 base and J 4 bases; nucleotides not matched to a gene: 5. This CDR3 is 16 amino acids long. In DNA form, the CDR3 reads TGTGCCAGCAGTTTATACAGGGGGCCGGGGTACAATGAGCAGTTCTTC. Residues: CASSLYRGPGYNEQFF.

The V call is TRBV5-4, the J call TRBJ2-3; D is possibly TRBD1 (5 bases). Trimming removed 3 bases from V and 6 bases from J, with 11 bases in between. This CDR3 comprises 13 residues. Germline V gene data show CDR1 as SGHNT and CDR2 as YYREEE (reference sequence). CDR3 protein: CASSWGQQDTQYF. In DNA, the CDR3 is TGTGCCAGCAGCTGGGGCCAGCAGGATACGCAGTATTTT.

The rearrangement links TRBV9 to TRBJ1-4; no definite D call. The CDR3 spans 14 residues. CDR1 and CDR2 from the germline V gene are SGDLS and YYNGEE. V was trimmed by 1 base and J by 6 bases, leaving 10 bases between them. This chain's CDR3 is CASSVTPQDEKLFF. The CDR3 DNA is TGTGCCAGCAGCGTAACACCACAAGATGAAAAACTGTTTTTT.

V gene TRBV5-1 combines with J gene TRBJ2-7; 10 positions match TRBD1. Germline values: CDR1 SGHRS, CDR2 YFSETQ. This CDR3 contains 14 residues. With 6 bases clipped from V and 6 bases from J, the junction kept 9 bases outside the gene matches. As DNA, the CDR3 is TGCGCCAGCAACTCCGGACAGGGGGAAGGCGAGCAGTACTTC. Its translation: CASNSGQGEGEQYF.

The gene calls are TRBV10-3 and TRBJ2-7; TRBD2 aligns across 14 bases. This CDR3 has 16 residues. Germline V CDR1 and CDR2: ENHRY, SYGVKD. V lost 8 bases and J lost 3; bases outside the gene matches: 9. The CDR3 DNA follows: TGTGCCATCTCCGGGACTAGCGGGAGTAGGTACTACGAGCAGTACTTC. It encodes CAISGTSGSRYYEQYF.

V usage is TRBV25-1 and J usage is TRBJ1-2; D uncertain. Looked up from germline, CDR1 is MGHDK and CDR2 is SYGVNS. V dropped 6 bases and J dropped 0 bases, with 14 bases sitting between them. The CDR3 contains 15 residues. The CDR3: CASSNERVPNYGYTF. The CDR3 DNA is TGTGCCAGCAGCAACGAGCGCGTCCCTAACTATGGCTACACCTTC.

This clone was seen once. Relative to the germline gene, one junction end is altered; a read error may explain this. The chain couples TRBV15 to TRBJ2-7, with 9 positions matching TRBD1. This CDR3 has 14 amino acids. Germline assignment: CDR1 LNHNV and CDR2 YYDKDF (reference sequence). The DNA for the CDR3 is TGTGCCACCAGCGGAGACAGGGGGGCCTACGAGCAGTACTTC. This codes for CATSGDRGAYEQYF.

This clone came up a few times. This chain links TRBV6-5 with TRBJ1-5, with 8 nucleotides matching TRBD1. Germline V gene lookup returns CDR1 MNHEY and CDR2 SVGAGI. This CDR3 has 15 amino acids. V was pared by 6 bases and J by 1 base, with 5 bases of the junction left unmatched. CDR3 sequence: CASRRDRGSNQPQHF. In DNA form, the CDR3 reads TGTGCCAGCAGGCGAGACAGGGGAAGCAATCAGCCCCAGCATTTT.

The V call is TRBV25-1, the J call TRBJ2-2; possibly TRBD1 for D (5 bases). The CDR3 extends over 15 amino acids. V was trimmed by 3 bases and J by 1 base, leaving 9 bases between them. Germline V lookup: CDR1 MGHDK, CDR2 SYGVNS. CDR3 loop: CASSELRVNTGELFF. The CDR3 DNA reads as TGTGCCAGCAGTGAGCTCAGGGTGAACACCGGGGAGCTGTTTTTT.